This T cell receptor (beta chain) was obtained from a study of T cell repertoires in cytomegalovirus infection. Study context: Selection of CMV epitopes for the study included recently identified HLA-C-restricted and well-studied HLA-B-restricted ones. Public TCR beta signatures provided an indication of both CMV infection and a matching HLA type. Points from the study as a whole: Across the ex vivo response, the dominant clonotypes were HLA-C-restricted CMV-specific TCR beta clonotypes.

TCRdb reprocessed the reads with MiXCR, giving one entry per CDR3 protein. The profile covers some 350,000 distinct CDR3 sequences, with approximately 35% appearing a single time and roughly 14% taken by the ten largest. This CDR3 comprises 17 residues. Losses at the gene ends were 6 bases for V and 3 bases for J; bases not matched to a gene: 16. This clonotype has ten or more counts. The antigen is undetermined. This TCR was recovered from a human donor in good health (CMV status not recorded). Some clones in this sample may be carry-over from other donors' samples. Sequenced material: cultured PBMCs, taken from culture after CMV antigen stimulation. The J gene is TRBJ2-7, the V gene TRBV12-3 or TRBV12-4; 8 bases map to TRBD2. CDR3 sequence (DNA): TGTGCCAGCAGGCTCGGGGGACTAGGGGGATTCTTCTACGAGCAGTACTTC. This gives the protein CASRLGGLGGFFYEQYF.